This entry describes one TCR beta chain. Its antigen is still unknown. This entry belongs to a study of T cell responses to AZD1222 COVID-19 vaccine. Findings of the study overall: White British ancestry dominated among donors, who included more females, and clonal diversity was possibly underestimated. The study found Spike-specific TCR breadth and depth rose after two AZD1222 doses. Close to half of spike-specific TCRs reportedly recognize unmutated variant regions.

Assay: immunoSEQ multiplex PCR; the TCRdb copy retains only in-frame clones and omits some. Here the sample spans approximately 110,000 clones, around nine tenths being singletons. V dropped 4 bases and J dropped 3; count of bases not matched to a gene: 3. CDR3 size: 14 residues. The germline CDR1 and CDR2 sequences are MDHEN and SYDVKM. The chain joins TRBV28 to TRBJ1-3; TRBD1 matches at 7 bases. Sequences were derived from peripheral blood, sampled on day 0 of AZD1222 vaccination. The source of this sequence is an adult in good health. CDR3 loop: CASSYPGGGNTIYF. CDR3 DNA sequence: TGTGCCAGCAGTTACCCAGGGGGTGGAAACACCATATATTTT.